The 26 T cell receptor beta chains listed next were all sequenced from one sample in a study of T cell changes during pregnancy in multiple sclerosis. Assay: immunoSEQ multiplex PCR; the TCRdb copy retains only in-frame clones and omits some. Among over 25,000 clones listed, more than 90% were seen once. Sequenced here: CD4+ T cells from peripheral blood mononuclear cells, sampled in the first trimester of pregnancy. The source is a female donor with multiple sclerosis, enrolled in a pregnancy study.

The chain uses TRBV7-2 and TRBJ1-3; a weak D match, TRBD1 (6 bases). V lost 5 bases to trimming and J lost 0 bases, with 17 bases between them. The CDR3 consists of 17 residues. The germline gives CDR1 SGHTA, CDR2 FQGNSA. CDR3 residues: CASSPTTGGFSGNTIYF. The CDR3 DNA reads TGTGCCAGCAGCCCGACGACAGGAGGATTCTCTGGAAACACCATATATTTT.

V gene TRBV28 combines with J gene TRBJ1-2; D is unresolved. Trimming cost V 4 bases and J 2 bases, with 2 bases left between them. This CDR3 has 11 amino acids. Germline V gene data show CDR1 as MDHEN and CDR2 as SYDVKM. This CDR3 is CASSSNYGYTF. CDR3 coding DNA: TGTGCCAGCAGTTCGAACTATGGCTACACCTTC.

The chain combines TRBV30 with TRBJ2-7; perhaps TRBD1 as D (6 bases). The ends were cut back, 1 base at V and 2 bases at J, with 15 bases in the middle. Germline V gene sequence: CDR1 GTSNPN, CDR2 SVGIG (reference sequence). The CDR3 is made up of 15 amino acids. DNA for the CDR3: TGTGCCTGGAGTGCCCTATTCAGGGGACCCTACGAGCAGTACTTC. It translates to CAWSALFRGPYEQYF.

The CDR3 region has the DNA TGTGCCAGCAGCTCGGGACCGGGACAGGAGTTTGAAAAACTGTTTTTT. It encodes CASSSGPGQEFEKLFF. The chain recombines TRBV5-6 with TRBJ1-4, with TRBD1 identical over 8 bases. CDR3 length: 16 amino acids. The germline CDR1 and CDR2 sequences are SGHDT and YYEEEE. After removal of 3 bases from V and 7 bases from J, the junction contained 11 bases not matched to a gene.

CDR3: CASSHDRSRGYTF. CDR3 DNA: TGTGCCAGCAGTCACGACAGGAGCCGGGGCTACACCTTC. This rearrangement joins TRBV27 to TRBJ1-2; tentatively, D is TRBD1 (6 bases). Germline loops: CDR1 MNHEY, CDR2 SMNVEV (reference sequence). The CDR3 runs 13 residues. Trimming left V 5 bases short and J 8 bases short, with 15 bases between.

The rearrangement joins TRBV18 to TRBJ2-7, with TRBD1 as a possible D gene (6 bases). The germline V gene encodes CDR1 KGHSH and CDR2 LQKENI. This CDR3 has 14 amino acids. Trimming removed 3 bases at V and 0 bases at J, with 9 bases between. The CDR3 bases are TGTGCCAGCTCACCGAACAGGGTCTCCTACGAGCAGTACTTC. This encodes CASSPNRVSYEQYF.

The rearrangement joins TRBV6-5 to TRBJ2-7; 10 bases align to TRBD1. The germline CDR1 and CDR2 sequences are MNHEY and SVGAGI. After removal of 5 bases from V and 4 bases from J, the junction contained 5 bases not matched to a gene. This CDR3 has 14 amino acids. CDR3 sequence: CASSLDRGLYEQYF. DNA of the CDR3: TGTGCCAGCAGTCTGGACAGGGGGTTATACGAGCAGTACTTC.

The chain has TRBV7-9 and TRBJ1-1; D gene unclear. Trimming removed 1 base at V and 4 bases at J, with 10 bases between. The CDR3 totals 14 residues. Germline V gives CDR1 SEHNR, CDR2 FQNEAQ (reference sequence). CDR3: CASSLEQDTTEAFF. Here the CDR3 DNA reads TGTGCCAGCAGCTTAGAACAAGATACCACTGAAGCTTTCTTT.

This clone was counted a few times. The V gene is TRBV6-5, the J gene TRBJ1-6; weak D call: TRBD1 (5 bases). There are 13 residues in the CDR3. V lost 7 bases and J 10 bases, leaving 14 bases between the germline ends. Germline CDR1 reads MNHEY; CDR2 reads SVGAGI. CDR3 nucleotide sequence: TGTGCCAGCAAAAGAGGACAAGGATCACCCCTCCACTTT. Translating it yields CASKRGQGSPLHF.

The chain recombines TRBV7-6 with TRBJ2-2, with D unclear. The CDR3 totals 12 residues. Trimming cost V 4 bases and J 6 bases, with 6 bases left between them. The germline V gene has CDR1 SGHVS and CDR2 FNYEAQ. CDR3 sequence reads: CASSSGSGELFF. DNA for the CDR3: TGTGCCAGCAGCTCAGGCTCCGGGGAGCTGTTTTTT.

The chain is built from TRBV7-2 and TRBJ1-2; D is possibly TRBD1 (5 bases). Trimming took off 3 bases at V and 7 bases at J, with 15 bases between the two ends. Germline CDR1 SGHTA, CDR2 FQGNSA. The CDR3 is 14 amino acids. CDR3 sequence (DNA): TGTGCCAGCAGCTTTGGCAGGGTAATAAGTGGCTACACCTTC. Translating it yields CASSFGRVISGYTF.

This clone was recorded once. The gene calls are TRBV7-2 and TRBJ1-5; D uncertain. Trimming stripped 5 bases from V and 4 bases from J, with 9 bases between. In germline, CDR1 is SGHTA, CDR2 FQGNSA. The CDR3 consists of 13 residues. CDR3 coding DNA: TGTGCCAGCAGCCTTTCACATAATCAGCCCCAGCATTTT. Amino acid sequence: CASSLSHNQPQHF.

V and J are TRBV10-2 and TRBJ1-2; TRBD1 matches 9 bases. The germline CDR1 and CDR2 sequences are WSHSY and SAAADI. The CDR3 is made up of 15 amino acids. Losses at the gene ends were 1 base for V and 4 bases for J; bases not matched to a gene: 4. The DNA of the CDR3 is TGCGCCAGCAGTGAGTGGGGACAGGGAATCTATGGCTACACCTTC. This codes for CASSEWGQGIYGYTF.

This clone was seen just once. The chain carries TRBV7-6 and TRBJ2-7; 7 positions match TRBD2. The trim removed 7 bases at V and 3 bases at J, leaving 12 bases unmatched. Germline loops: CDR1 SGHVS, CDR2 FNYEAQ. This CDR3 contains 15 residues. CDR3 region: CASTPGGIQYYEQYF. As DNA, the CDR3 is TGTGCCAGCACCCCCGGGGGGATCCAGTACTACGAGCAGTACTTC.

This chain joins TRBV9 and TRBJ1-1, with TRBD1 matching 10 bases. From germline, CDR1 is SGDLS and CDR2 YYNGEE. CDR3 length equals 18 residues. Losses at the gene ends were 3 bases for V and 3 bases for J; bases not matched to a gene: 14. This CDR3 is CASSASRTGGGTYTEAFF. Here the CDR3 DNA reads TGTGCCAGCAGCGCCAGTAGGACAGGGGGGGGTACGTACACTGAAGCTTTCTTT. The complete variable domain, with remaining parts taken from reference TRBV9 and TRBJ1-1, reads DSGVTQTPKHLITATGQRVTLRCSPRSGDLSVYWYQQSLDQGLQFLIQYYNGEERAKGNILERFSAQQFPDLHSELNLSSLELGDSALYFCASSASRTGGGTYTEAFFGQGTRLTVV.

The CDR3 is CASSPPSVTYNEQFF. Here the CDR3 DNA reads TGTGCCAGCTCACCCCCTTCGGTTACCTACAATGAGCAGTTCTTC. The chain uses TRBV18 and TRBJ2-1, with unresolved D. V shed 3 bases and J shed 2 bases, with 11 bases lying between them. The germline CDR1 and CDR2 sequences are KGHSH and LQKENI. The CDR3 extends over 15 amino acids.

The chain uses TRBV2 and TRBJ1-5, with D possibly matching TRBD1 (6 bases). Germline V gene data show CDR1 as SNHLY and CDR2 as FYNNEI. V dropped 6 bases and J dropped 5 bases, with 17 bases sitting between them. The CDR3 covers 15 residues. CDR3 region: CASSLGGGRDQPQHF. For the CDR3, the DNA is TGTGCCAGCAGCCTCGGGGGGGGCAGGGATCAGCCCCAGCATTTT.

The chain is built from TRBV7-8 and TRBJ1-1; the D is unclear. There are 16 residues in the CDR3. The V and J ends lost 5 bases and 0 bases respectively, with 16 bases between them. CDR1 and CDR2 from the germline V gene are SGHVS and FQNEAQ. The CDR3 nucleotides are TGTGCCAGCAGCCCCCGGTCTCCTCTCCTGAACACTGAAGCTTTCTTT. It is translated as CASSPRSPLLNTEAFF. Filled out from reference TRBV7-8 and TRBJ1-1, the complete variable domain reads GAGVSQSPRYKVAKRGQDVALRCDPISGHVSLFWYQQALGQGPEFLTYFQNEAQLDKSGLPSDRFFAERPEGSVSTLKIQRTQQEDSAVYLCASSPRSPLLNTEAFFGQGTRLTVV.

The chain uses TRBV7-2 and TRBJ2-7; the match to TRBD1 covers 10 bases. The J segment lost 4 bases and the V segment lost 5 bases, leaving 8 bases of the junction unmatched. This CDR3 comprises 15 residues. Germline assignment: CDR1 SGHTA and CDR2 FQGNSA. Here the CDR3 reads CASSRRGTGEYEQYF. CDR3 DNA: TGTGCCAGCAGCCGGAGGGGGACAGGGGAATACGAGCAGTACTTC.

This chain links TRBV19 with TRBJ1-1; perhaps TRBD1 as D (5 bases). This CDR3 comprises 14 residues. V was cut by 3 bases and J by 10 bases, with 18 bases left in between. Per the germline V gene, CDR1 is LNHDA and CDR2 is SQIVND (reference sequence). The CDR3 protein is CASSIIWADGAAFF. CDR3 nucleotides: TGTGCCAGTAGTATTATATGGGCCGATGGGGCAGCTTTCTTT.

The V gene is TRBV2, the J gene TRBJ2-5, with 9 bases aligning to TRBD1. Gene TRBJ2-7 matches the end of the DNA better, so the J call may be wrong. There are 14 residues in the CDR3. The germline V gene has CDR1 SNHLY and CDR2 FYNNEI. The CDR3 sequence: CASSEKGTGYEQYF. The DNA for the CDR3 is TGTGCCAGCAGTGAGAAGGGGACAGGGTACGAGCAGTACTTC.

The V call is TRBV7-6, the J call TRBJ1-1, with 12 bases identical to TRBD1. CDR1 is SGHVS, CDR2 FNYEAQ, per germline. The CDR3 consists of 16 residues. The V gene end was trimmed by 5 bases and the J gene end by 3 bases; junction bases not matched to a gene: 7. The DNA of the CDR3 is TGTGCCAGCAGCCCGCGGGACAGGGGGCGCGACACTGAAGCTTTCTTT. This codes for CASSPRDRGRDTEAFF.

The CDR3 sequence is CASSSQTGINTEAFF. The CDR3, as DNA: TGTGCCAGCAGCTCCCAGACGGGAATAAACACTGAAGCTTTCTTT. The chain is built from TRBV7-2 and TRBJ1-1, with D hard to call. V lost 4 bases, J lost 2 bases, and 14 bases lay in between. This CDR3 is built from 15 residues. Germline V lookup: CDR1 SGHTA, CDR2 FQGNSA.

The gene calls are TRBV2 and TRBJ1-2, with D hard to call. V was shortened by 6 bases and J by 6 bases, with 17 bases between the two germline ends. The CDR3 is made up of 14 amino acids. Germline-derived CDR1 and CDR2 are SNHLY and FYNNEI. In DNA, the CDR3 is TGTGCCAGCAGGATCAAACCGGGTCTAGATGGCTACACCTTC. Encoded protein: CASRIKPGLDGYTF. The full variable domain, its missing parts supplied by reference TRBV2 and TRBJ1-2, is EPEVTQTPSHQVTQMGQEVILRCVPISNHLYFYWYRQILGQKVEFLVSFYNNEISEKSEIFDDQFSVERPDGSNFTLKIRSTKLEDSAMYFCASRIKPGLDGYTFGSGTRLTVV.

The rearrangement uses TRBV19 and TRBJ2-2; a weak D match, TRBD1 (5 bases). The V gene's germline CDR1 is LNHDA and CDR2 SQIVND (reference sequence). V dropped 5 bases and J dropped 4 bases, with 11 bases sitting between them. CDR3 length: 14 residues. This CDR3 is CASSAGYVTGELFF. The CDR3 region has the DNA TGTGCCAGTAGTGCAGGGTATGTCACCGGGGAGCTGTTTTTT.

The V and J genes are TRBV15 and TRBJ1-3; D unresolved. Trimming shortened V by 1 base and J by 0 bases, and 10 bases separated the two germline ends. Germline V gives CDR1 LNHNV, CDR2 YYDKDF (reference sequence). This CDR3 is built from 16 residues. The DNA of the CDR3 is TGTGCCACCAGCAGAGGGACTGTGAGCTCTGGAAACACCATATATTTT. Amino acids: CATSRGTVSSGNTIYF.